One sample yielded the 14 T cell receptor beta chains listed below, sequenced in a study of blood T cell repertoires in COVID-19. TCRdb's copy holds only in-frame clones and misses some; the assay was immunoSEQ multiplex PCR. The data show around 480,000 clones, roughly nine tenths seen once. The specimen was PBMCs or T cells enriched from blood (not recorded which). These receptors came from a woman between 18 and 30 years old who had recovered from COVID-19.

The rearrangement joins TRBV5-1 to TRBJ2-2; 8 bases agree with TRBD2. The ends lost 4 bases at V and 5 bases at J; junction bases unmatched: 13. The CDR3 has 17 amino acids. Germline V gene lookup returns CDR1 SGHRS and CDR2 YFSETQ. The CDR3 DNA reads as TGCGCCAGCAGCCTCTCTGCCGCGGGGGGACGTACCGGGGAGCTGTTTTTT. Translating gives CASSLSAAGGRTGELFF.

CDR3 in amino acids: CASSATGARQPQHF. The CDR3 DNA follows: TGTGCCAGCTCAGCTACAGGGGCACGGCAGCCCCAGCATTTT. This sequence joins TRBV18 and TRBJ1-5; 7 nucleotides align to TRBD1. The CDR3 totals 14 residues. With 5 bases clipped from V and 7 bases from J, the junction kept 8 bases outside the gene matches. Germline values: CDR1 KGHSH, CDR2 LQKENI.

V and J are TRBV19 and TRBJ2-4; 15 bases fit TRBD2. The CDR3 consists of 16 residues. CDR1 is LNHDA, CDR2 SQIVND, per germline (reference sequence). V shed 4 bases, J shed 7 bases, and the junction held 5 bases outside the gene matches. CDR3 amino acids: CASSRTSGGVANIQYF. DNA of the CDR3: TGTGCCAGTAGTAGGACTAGCGGGGGGGTTGCGAACATTCAGTACTTC.

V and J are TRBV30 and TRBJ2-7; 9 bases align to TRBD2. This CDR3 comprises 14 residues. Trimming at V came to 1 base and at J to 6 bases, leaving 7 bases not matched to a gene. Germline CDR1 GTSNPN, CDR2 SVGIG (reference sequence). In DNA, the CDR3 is TGTGCCTGGAGTGGGGGCGGGGGGGCCGGCGAGCAGTACTTC. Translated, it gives CAWSGGGGAGEQYF.

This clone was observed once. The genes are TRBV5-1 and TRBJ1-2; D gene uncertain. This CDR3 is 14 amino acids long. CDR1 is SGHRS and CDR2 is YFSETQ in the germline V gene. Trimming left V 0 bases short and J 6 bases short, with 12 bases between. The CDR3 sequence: CASSLESSTDGYTF. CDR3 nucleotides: TGCGCCAGCAGCTTGGAGTCTTCTACAGATGGCTACACCTTC.

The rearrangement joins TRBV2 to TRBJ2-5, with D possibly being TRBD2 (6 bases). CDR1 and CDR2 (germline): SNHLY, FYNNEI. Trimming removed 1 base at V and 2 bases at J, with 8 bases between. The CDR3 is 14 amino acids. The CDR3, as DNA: TGTGCCAGCAGTGAAGGGGGGGTTCAAGAGACCCAGTACTTC. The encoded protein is CASSEGGVQETQYF.

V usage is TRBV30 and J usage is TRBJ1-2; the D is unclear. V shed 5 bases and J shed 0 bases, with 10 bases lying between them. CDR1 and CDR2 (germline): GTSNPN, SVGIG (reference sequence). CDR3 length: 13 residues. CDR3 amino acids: CAWLPSANYGYTF. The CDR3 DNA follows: TGTGCCTGGCTCCCGTCAGCTAACTATGGCTACACCTTC.

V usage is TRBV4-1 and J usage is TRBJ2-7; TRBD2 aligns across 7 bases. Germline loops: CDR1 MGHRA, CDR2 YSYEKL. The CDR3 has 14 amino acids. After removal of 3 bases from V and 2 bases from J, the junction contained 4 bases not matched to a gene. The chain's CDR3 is CASSHDGLAYEQYF. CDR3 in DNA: TGCGCCAGCAGCCACGATGGACTAGCCTACGAGCAGTACTTC.

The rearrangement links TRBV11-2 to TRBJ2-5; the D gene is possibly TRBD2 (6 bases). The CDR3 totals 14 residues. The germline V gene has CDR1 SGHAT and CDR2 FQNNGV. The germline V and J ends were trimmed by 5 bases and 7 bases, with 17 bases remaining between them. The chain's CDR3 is CASSLGGKSGTQYF. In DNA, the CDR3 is TGTGCCAGCAGCCTTGGCGGGAAATCGGGGACCCAGTACTTC. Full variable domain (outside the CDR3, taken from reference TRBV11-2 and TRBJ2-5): EAGVAQSPRYKIIEKRQSVAFWCNPISGHATLYWYQQILGQGPKLLIQFQNNGVVDDSQLPKDRFSAERLKGVDSTLKIQPAKLEDSAVYLCASSLGGKSGTQYFGPGTRLLVL.

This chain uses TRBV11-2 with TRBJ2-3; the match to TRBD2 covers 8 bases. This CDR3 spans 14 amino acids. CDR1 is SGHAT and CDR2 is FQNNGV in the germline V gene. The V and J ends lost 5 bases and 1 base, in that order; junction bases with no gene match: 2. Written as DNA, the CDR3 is TGTGCCAGCAGCGTGACTAGCGGCACAGATACGCAGTATTTT. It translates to CASSVTSGTDTQYF.

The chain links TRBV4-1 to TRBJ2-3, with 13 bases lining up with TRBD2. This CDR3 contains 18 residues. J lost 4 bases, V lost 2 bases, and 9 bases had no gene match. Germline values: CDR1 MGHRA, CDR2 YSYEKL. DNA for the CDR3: TGCGCCAGCAGCCAACCCCGACTAGCGGGGGGTAGGGCAGATACGCAGTATTTT. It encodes CASSQPRLAGGRADTQYF.

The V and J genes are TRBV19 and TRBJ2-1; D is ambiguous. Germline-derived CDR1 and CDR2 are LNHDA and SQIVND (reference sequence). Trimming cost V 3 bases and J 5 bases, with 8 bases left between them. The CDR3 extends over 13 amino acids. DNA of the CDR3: TGTGCCAGTAGTATGGGCCTTAACAATGAGCAGTTCTTC. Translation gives CASSMGLNNEQFF.

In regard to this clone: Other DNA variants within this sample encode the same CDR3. In nucleotides, the CDR3 is TGTGCCAGCAGTTTAGGGGGGTCCCTCTACGAGCAGTACTTC. Amino acid sequence: CASSLGGSLYEQYF. The rearrangement joins TRBV28 to TRBJ2-7; maybe TRBD2 (6 bases). Germline loops: CDR1 MDHEN, CDR2 SYDVKM. The CDR3 length is 14 residues. Trimming removed 2 bases at V and 3 bases at J, with 11 bases between.

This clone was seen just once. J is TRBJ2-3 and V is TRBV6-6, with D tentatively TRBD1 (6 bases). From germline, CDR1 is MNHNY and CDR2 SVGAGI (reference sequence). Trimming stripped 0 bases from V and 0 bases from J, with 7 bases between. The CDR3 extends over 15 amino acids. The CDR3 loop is CASSYSGQSTDTQYF. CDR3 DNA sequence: TGTGCCAGCAGTTACTCAGGACAGAGCACAGATACGCAGTATTTT.